This T cell receptor beta chain stems from a study of T cell responses to AZD1222 COVID-19 vaccine listed by TCRdb under 2021. Notes on the research overall: AZD1222 recipients with second doses at about 4 weeks or about 12 weeks were pooled, because spike-specific TCR depth and breadth did not differ between schedules. Enrollment into the trials was organized by age into subgroups of 18-55, 56-69 and 70-plus years, and those subgroups contained roughly 150, 30 and 60 TCR-sequenced participants, respectively. TCR sequencing covered about 230 trial participants: 200 to 210 given two doses of AZD1222 and around 25 given two doses of MenACWY control vaccine. Paper-wide results and their limitations: Epitopes outside the regions mutated in the B.1.351 and B.1.1.7 variants were reportedly recognized by nearly half of the unique spike-specific TCRs. Because no samples from the day 14 peak response were available, repertoires could be characterized only after the peak T cell response. Participants were mostly white British, with more females than males. The authors suggested clonal diversity may have been underestimated. In the small 56-69-year group, the increase in depth fell short of significance, most likely because of low power. Conclusions about previously exposed vaccinees are limited because only a handful of AZD1222 recipients were SARS-CoV-2 seropositive at baseline. Spike-specific TCR breadth and depth rose significantly after two AZD1222 doses compared with day 0 and with MenACWY recipients. Vaccine-associated CD4 TCRs spanned the whole spike protein, with dominant responses in regions 160-218 and 743-854.

Explained via the paper, the time point label denotes: baseline before first vaccination. Samples from vaccinated people were obtained from the UK trials COV001 and COV002, which included a single-blind randomized controlled phase 2/3 trial of AZD1222 (ChAdOx1 nCoV-19) in healthy adults. Trial participant PBMC samples were collected at day 0 and day 28 after the second dose for TCRbeta chain sequencing. The CDR3 regions of human TCRbeta chains were subjected to immunosequencing. Per the original workflow: TCRs in the repertoires were matched against a reference library of SARS-CoV-2-specific TCRs that had been generated with the MIRA antigen-specificity platform. Breadth was defined as the fraction of unique TCRs that were SARS-CoV-2-associated. Depth was defined as the fraction of total T cells that were SARS-CoV-2-associated. Using the MIRA data, each spike-specific TCR was mapped to the spike region that the TCR reacts to and placed in a CD4 or CD8 class. Log10-transformed breadth and depth values were compared by one-way ANOVA with Sidak's multiple comparisons tests. The source is immuneACCESS, and TCRdb retained only in-frame sequences with V and J called. Part of the clones is not carried over; for the studies checked, unresolved V genes explain less than half of this, and the remainder is unexplained. V and J calls and clone size are copied from that table; D and trimming were computed from the DNA. Across this sample there are 99,000 or so clones, with roughly nine tenths seen only once. Jointly, the top ten make up roughly 2.9% of the sample.

V lost 4 bases and J lost 3 bases; the stretch between them is 7 bases long. The CDR3 contains 14 residues, cysteine and phenylalanine counted. Only the CDR3 portion is preserved as DNA: 42 bases, with reading frame beginning at the first base. Via the germline V gene, CDR1 is WSHSY and CDR2 SAAADI. In regard to this clone: Its recognized antigen is unknown. The record has no base qualities; no much larger clone is one base away.

Source: peripheral blood, taken on day 0 of AZD1222 vaccination. The chain joins TRBV10-2 to TRBJ1-6; the D segment cannot be called with confidence. The clonotype originates from an adult in good health. The CDR3 region reads CASSGSSYNSPLHF. In nucleotides, the sequence is TGCGCCAGCAGTGGATCGAGCTATAATTCACCCCTCCACTTT.